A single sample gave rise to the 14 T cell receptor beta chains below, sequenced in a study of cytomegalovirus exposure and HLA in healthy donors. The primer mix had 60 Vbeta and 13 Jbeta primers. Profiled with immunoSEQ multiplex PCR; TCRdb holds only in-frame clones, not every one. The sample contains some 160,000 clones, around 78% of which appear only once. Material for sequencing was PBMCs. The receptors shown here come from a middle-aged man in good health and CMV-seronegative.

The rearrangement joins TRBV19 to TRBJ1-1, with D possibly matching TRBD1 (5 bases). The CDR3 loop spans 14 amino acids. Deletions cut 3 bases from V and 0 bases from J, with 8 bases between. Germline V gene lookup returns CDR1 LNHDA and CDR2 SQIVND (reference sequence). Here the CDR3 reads CASSMWGMNTEAFF. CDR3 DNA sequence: TGTGCCAGTAGTATGTGGGGCATGAACACTGAAGCTTTCTTT.

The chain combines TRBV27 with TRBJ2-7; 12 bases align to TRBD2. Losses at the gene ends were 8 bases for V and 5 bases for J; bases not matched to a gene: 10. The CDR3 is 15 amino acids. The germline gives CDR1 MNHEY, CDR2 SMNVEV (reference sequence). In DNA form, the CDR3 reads TGTGCCAGCGGCCCAGGACTAGCGGGAACCCACGAGCAGTACTTC. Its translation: CASGPGLAGTHEQYF.

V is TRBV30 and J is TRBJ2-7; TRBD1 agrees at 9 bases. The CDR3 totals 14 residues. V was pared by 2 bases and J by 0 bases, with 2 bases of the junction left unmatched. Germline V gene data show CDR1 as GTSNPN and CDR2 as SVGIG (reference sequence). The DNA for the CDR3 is TGTGCCTGGAGTACAGGGGGCATCTCCTACGAGCAGTACTTC. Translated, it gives CAWSTGGISYEQYF.

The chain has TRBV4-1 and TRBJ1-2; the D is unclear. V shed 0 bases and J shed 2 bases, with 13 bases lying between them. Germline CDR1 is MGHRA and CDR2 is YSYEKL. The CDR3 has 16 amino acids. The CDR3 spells CASSQDPSGRNYGYTF. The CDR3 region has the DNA TGCGCCAGCAGCCAAGATCCCTCGGGGAGGAACTATGGCTACACCTTC.

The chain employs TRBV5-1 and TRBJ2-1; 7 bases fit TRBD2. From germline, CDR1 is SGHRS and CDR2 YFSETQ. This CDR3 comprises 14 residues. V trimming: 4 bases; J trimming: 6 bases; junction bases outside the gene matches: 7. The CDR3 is CASSLQTGGNEQFF. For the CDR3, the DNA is TGCGCCAGCAGCCTACAGACGGGGGGCAATGAGCAGTTCTTC. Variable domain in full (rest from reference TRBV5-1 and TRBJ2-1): KAGVTQTPRYLIKTRGQQVTLSCSPISGHRSVSWYQQTPGQGLQFLFEYFSETQRNKGNFPGRFSGRQFSNSRSEMNVSTLELGDSALYLCASSLQTGGNEQFFGPGTRLTVL.

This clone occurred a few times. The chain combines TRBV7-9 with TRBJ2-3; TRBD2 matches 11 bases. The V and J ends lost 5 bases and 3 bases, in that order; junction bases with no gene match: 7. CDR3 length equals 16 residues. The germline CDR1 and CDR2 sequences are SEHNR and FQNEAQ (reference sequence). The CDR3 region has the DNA TGTGCCAGCAGCGGTCCCCTAGCGGGAGGAACAGATACGCAGTATTTT. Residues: CASSGPLAGGTDTQYF.

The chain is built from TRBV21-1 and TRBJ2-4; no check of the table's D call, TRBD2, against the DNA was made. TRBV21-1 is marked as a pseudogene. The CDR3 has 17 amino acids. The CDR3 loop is CASSKRCGPATKNIQYF. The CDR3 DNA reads TGTGCCAGCAGCAAAAGATGCGGCCCTGCAACCAAAAACATTCAGTACTTC.

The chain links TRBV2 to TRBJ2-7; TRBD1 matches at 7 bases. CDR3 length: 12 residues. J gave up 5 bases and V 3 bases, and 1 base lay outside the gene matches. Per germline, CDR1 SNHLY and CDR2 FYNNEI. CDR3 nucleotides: TGTGCCAGCAGTGACCAGGGGGACGAGCAGTACTTC. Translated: CASSDQGDEQYF.

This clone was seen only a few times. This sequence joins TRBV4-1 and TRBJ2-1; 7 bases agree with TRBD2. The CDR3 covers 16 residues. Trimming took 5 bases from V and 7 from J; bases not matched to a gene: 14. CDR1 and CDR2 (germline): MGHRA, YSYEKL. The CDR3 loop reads CASSSRLASGGNEQFF. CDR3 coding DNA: TGCGCCAGCAGCTCACGACTGGCTAGCGGAGGGAATGAGCAGTTCTTC.

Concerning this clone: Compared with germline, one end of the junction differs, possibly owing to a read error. The CDR3 protein is CASSYDLQGAAGANGLTF. The CDR3 DNA follows: TGCGCCAGCAGCTATGACCTACAGGGGGCGGCTGGGGCCAACGGCCTGACTTTC. This chain connects TRBV5-1 to TRBJ2-6; TRBD1 matches at 9 bases. In germline, CDR1 is SGHRS, CDR2 YFSETQ. This CDR3 is 18 amino acids long.

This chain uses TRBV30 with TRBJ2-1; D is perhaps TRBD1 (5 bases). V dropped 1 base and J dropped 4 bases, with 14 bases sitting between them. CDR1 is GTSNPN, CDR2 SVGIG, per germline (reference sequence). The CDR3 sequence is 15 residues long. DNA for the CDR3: TGTGCCTGGAGTGAGGGGCCCGTGGCGTACAATGAGCAGTTCTTC. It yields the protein CAWSEGPVAYNEQFF.

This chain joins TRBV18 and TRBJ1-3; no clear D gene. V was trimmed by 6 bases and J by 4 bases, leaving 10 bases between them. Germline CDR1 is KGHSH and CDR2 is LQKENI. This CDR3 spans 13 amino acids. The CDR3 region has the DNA TGTGCCAGCTCGGGCACACCGGGAAACACCATATATTTT. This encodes CASSGTPGNTIYF. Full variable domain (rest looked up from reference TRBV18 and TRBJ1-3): NAGVMQNPRHLVRRRGQEARLRCSPMKGHSHVYWYRQLPEEGLKFMVYLQKENIIDESGMPKERFSAEFPKEGPSILRIQQVVRGDSAAYFCASSGTPGNTIYFGEGSWLTVV.

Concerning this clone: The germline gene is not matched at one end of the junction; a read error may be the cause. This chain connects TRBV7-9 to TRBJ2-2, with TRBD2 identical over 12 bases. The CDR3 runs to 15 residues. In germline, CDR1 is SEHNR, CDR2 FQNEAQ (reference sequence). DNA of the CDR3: TGTTCCAGCAAAGGACTAGCGGGAACGGTCGGGGAGCTGTTTTTT. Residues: CSSKGLAGTVGELFF.

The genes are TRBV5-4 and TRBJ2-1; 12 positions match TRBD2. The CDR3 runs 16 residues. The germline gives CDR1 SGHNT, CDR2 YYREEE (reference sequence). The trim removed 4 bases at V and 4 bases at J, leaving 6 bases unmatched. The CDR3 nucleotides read TGTGCCAGCAGCCTGGATGGACTAGCGGGGTACAATGAGCAGTTCTTC. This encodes CASSLDGLAGYNEQFF.